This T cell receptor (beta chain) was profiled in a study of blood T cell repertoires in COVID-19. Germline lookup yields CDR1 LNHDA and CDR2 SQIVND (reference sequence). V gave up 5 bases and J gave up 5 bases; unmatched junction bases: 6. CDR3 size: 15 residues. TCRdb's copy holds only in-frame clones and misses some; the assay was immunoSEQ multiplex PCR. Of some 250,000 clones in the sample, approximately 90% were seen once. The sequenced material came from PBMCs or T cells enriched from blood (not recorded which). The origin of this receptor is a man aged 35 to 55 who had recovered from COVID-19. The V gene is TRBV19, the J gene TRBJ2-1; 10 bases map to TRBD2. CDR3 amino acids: CASSPRLAGDNEQFF. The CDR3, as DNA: TGTGCCAGTAGTCCGCGACTAGCGGGCGACAATGAGCAGTTCTTC.